This TCR beta chain was sequenced during a study of blood T cells in healthy people across ages. Together with a sample-barcoded 5' primer, a J-beta primer mix was included in a second PCR lasting roughly 6 to 12 cycles. TCRdb re-called the 5' RACE reads with MiXCR, one entry per CDR3 protein. The sample consists of some 1,000,000 distinct CDR3 sequences, around 27% of them appearing once. The CDR3 is 13 amino acids. Germline assignment: CDR1 MNHEY and CDR2 SVGEGT. V dropped 5 bases and J dropped 8 bases, with 15 bases sitting between them. These data also formed part of another study, on T cells of mothers and their children.

Sequencing input: blood. The chain links TRBV6-2 or TRBV6-3 to TRBJ1-2, with D uncertain. This TCR was recovered from a girl aged 2 to 9 in good health. The CDR3 sequence: CASSPGARHGYTF. Here the CDR3 DNA reads TGTGCCAGCAGTCCAGGAGCCAGACACGGCTACACCTTC.